This TCR beta chain was identified during a study of identical twins. TCRdb re-called the 5' RACE reads with MiXCR, one entry per CDR3 protein. The sample lists roughly 190,000 distinct CDR3 sequences; about a sixth were seen once. This clonotype is labeled medium-sized. The ends were cut back, 0 bases at V and 8 bases at J, with 19 bases in the middle. CDR1 and CDR2 (germline): DFQATT, SNEGSKA (reference sequence). This CDR3 contains 15 residues. This sample was also put to use in a study of T cells expressing NK-cell markers.

This TCR was recovered from a young woman in good health. The source material was CD8+ T cells sorted from blood. The genes are TRBV20-1 and TRBJ1-2; TRBD1 might be the D (5 bases). The CDR3: CSARDRGQAGWGYTF. CDR3 coding DNA: TGCAGTGCTAGAGATAGGGGTCAGGCCGGATGGGGCTACACCTTC.